Listed here are 5 T cell receptor beta chains from one sample, sequenced in a study of Graves' ophthalmopathy and Graves' hyperthyroidism. As the template, RNA transcripts were used to amplify TCR beta CDR3 regions. Second-round multiplex PCR came after a first-round RT-PCR that employed HTBI primers. TCRdb ran MiXCR on the multiplex PCR reads and lists one entry per CDR3 protein. The sample carries about 410,000 distinct CDR3 sequences, around 20% recorded once. Input material: peripheral blood. All receptors derive from a woman in her late teens or twenties with Graves' ophthalmopathy.

The table lists this clonotype with many counts. This rearrangement joins TRBV5-5 to TRBJ2-7; 9 nucleotides line up with TRBD1. V shed 0 bases, J shed 0 bases, and the junction held 4 bases outside the gene matches. CDR3 size: 16 residues. Looked up from germline, CDR1 is SGHKS and CDR2 is YYEKEE (reference sequence). The CDR3 reads CASSLERTGDSYEQYF. As DNA, the CDR3 is TGTGCCAGCAGCTTGGAACGGACAGGGGACTCCTACGAGCAGTACTTC.

This clonotype appeared many times. V is TRBV10-3 and J is TRBJ1-1; 8 bases are a match to TRBD1. Germline values: CDR1 ENHRY, CDR2 SYGVKD. CDR3 length: 15 amino acids. The trim removed 0 bases at V and 2 bases at J, leaving 2 bases unmatched. The CDR3 is CAISESDRENTEAFF. In DNA, the CDR3 is TGTGCCATCAGTGAGTCGGACAGGGAAAACACTGAAGCTTTCTTT.

In this sample, this clonotype turned up many times. A much larger clone lies a single base off, so this may be a read error. The chain links TRBV12-3 or TRBV12-4 to TRBJ2-7; 7 bases match TRBD1. The CDR3 runs 14 residues. CDR3 nucleotides: TGTGCCAACAATAAGGGGGACAGCTCCGACGAGCGGTACTTC. Translating gives CANNKGDSSDERYF.

The chain has TRBV10-3 and TRBJ1-5; 7 positions match TRBD1. The CDR3 is 14 residues long. CDR1 ENHRY and CDR2 SYGVKD come from the germline V gene. V lost 6 bases to trimming and J lost 5 bases; unmatched junction nucleotides: 7. The CDR3 bases are TGTGCCATCAGAGCGGACAGGTTCGATCAGCCCCAGCATTTT. It codes for CAIRADRFDQPQHF.

At least ten counts were recorded for this clonotype. This chain joins TRBV4-3 and TRBJ1-1; 8 bases align to TRBD1. Germline loops: CDR1 LGHNA, CDR2 YSLEER. This CDR3 has 21 residues. V lost 1 base to trimming and J lost 4 bases; unmatched junction nucleotides: 23. In DNA form, the CDR3 reads TGCGCCAGCAGCCAAGCTCAGAGAGCGCAGGGGGCGCGAATTAGGATCACTGAAGCTTTCTTT. Its protein is CASSQAQRAQGARIRITEAFF.